Given below is one T cell receptor (beta chain) in context. Its antigen is unknown. Given a much more abundant clone one base away, this may be a read error. Germline lookup yields CDR1 KGHDR and CDR2 SFDVKD. With V trimmed by 4 bases and J by 1 base, 10 bases remained unmatched. This CDR3 comprises 17 residues. This sample stems from a study of blood T cells in healthy people across ages. Study-level findings and limits: Greater diversity and more naive CD4+ cells were seen in long-lived donors than in aged donors.

Combining a sample-barcoded 5' primer with a J-beta primer mix, a second PCR ran for roughly 7 to 12 cycles. TCRdb fed the 5' RACE reads into MiXCR, producing one record per CDR3 protein. The profile covers 650,000 to 1,000,000 distinct CDR3 sequences, with under 40% appearing a single time and approximately 12% taken by the ten largest. The chain has TRBV24-1 and TRBJ2-5; 8 nucleotides align to TRBD2. This receptor was identified in a man in his late teens or twenties in good health. Sequenced material: blood. The CDR3 DNA sequence: TGTGCCACCAGTGACTCTAAAACTCTAGCGGGCCAAGAGACCCAGTACTTC. This translates into CATSDSKTLAGQETQYF.